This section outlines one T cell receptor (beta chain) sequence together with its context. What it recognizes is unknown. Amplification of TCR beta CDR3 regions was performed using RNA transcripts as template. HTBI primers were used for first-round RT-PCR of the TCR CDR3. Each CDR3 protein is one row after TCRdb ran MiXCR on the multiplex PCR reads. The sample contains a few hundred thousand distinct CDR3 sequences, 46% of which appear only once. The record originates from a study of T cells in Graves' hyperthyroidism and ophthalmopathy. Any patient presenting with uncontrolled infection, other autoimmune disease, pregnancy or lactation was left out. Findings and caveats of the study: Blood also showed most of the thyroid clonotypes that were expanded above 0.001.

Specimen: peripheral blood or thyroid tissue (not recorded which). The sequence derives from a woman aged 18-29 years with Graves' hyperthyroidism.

As DNA, the CDR3 is TGTGCCAGCAGTCCCGAAGCGGGTCGAGGCCAAGAGACCCAGTACTTC. It yields the protein CASSPEAGRGQETQYF. The rearrangement uses TRBV2 and TRBJ2-5; D possibly corresponds to TRBD2 (6 bases). This CDR3 is built from 16 residues. V was cut by 5 bases and J by 1 base, with 17 bases left in between. The germline V gene has CDR1 SNHLY and CDR2 FYNNEI.